In this sample, the clone carrying this TCR beta chain turned up many times. The antigen is not known. The sample originates from a study of T cells in Graves' hyperthyroidism and ophthalmopathy. The study, taken as a whole, reports: Peripheral blood also featured most of the thyroid clonotypes expanded above 0.001.

Clinicians diagnosed patients from clinical symptoms, serum thyroxine and TRAb, thyroid ultrasound and orbital computed tomography. Blood sampling occurred at first hyperthyroidism diagnosis, ahead of any ophthalmopathy symptoms. Out of 10 ml of fresh peripheral blood came the PBMCs. Amplified TCR beta CDR3 regions came from RNA transcripts. The TCR CDR3 first-round RT-PCR relied on the HTBI primer set. TCRdb re-called the multiplex PCR reads through MiXCR, storing one row per CDR3 protein. The table shows fewer than 900,000 distinct CDR3 sequences, with over 15% occurring only once. The CDR3 covers 15 residues. V was clipped by 5 bases and J by 6 bases; unmatched bases: 8. Germline-derived CDR1 and CDR2 are SGHAT and FQNNGV.

The sequencing sample was made of blood. This chain uses TRBV11-2 with TRBJ2-1; the match to TRBD1 covers 9 bases. The receptor was derived from a woman in her 50s with Graves' hyperthyroidism that later progressed to Graves' ophthalmopathy. The CDR3 sequence: CASSPAGTGTNEQFF. The CDR3 region has the DNA TGTGCCAGCAGCCCCGCCGGGACAGGGACCAATGAGCAGTTCTTC.